This T cell receptor (beta chain) was observed in a study of T cells after yellow fever vaccination. Study-level background: For low cell numbers, libraries were made with SMART-Seq v4 Ultra Low Input.

Study-level results: Peak timing came faster in the weaker secondary response, day 5 versus 15.

In this sample, this clonotype turned up a few times. Its antigen is as yet unknown. Germline CDR1 and CDR2: MGHRA and YSYEKL. The CDR3 totals 15 residues. The V end lost 0 bases, the J end lost 7 bases, and 15 bases lay between the germline ends. 5'RACE template switching added a universal primer site and UMIs to TCR cDNA. MiXCR, applied by TCRdb to the 5' RACE reads, yields one record per CDR3 protein. This sample has about 350,000 distinct CDR3 sequences, with about 8.3% found just once. Sequencing was performed on PBMCs, taken roughly seven weeks after the first yellow fever vaccination. The sequence was collected from a man between 18 and 29 years old who received the YFV17D yellow fever vaccine. The chain recombines TRBV4-1 with TRBJ1-2; no clear D gene. Here the CDR3 reads CASSQEVLRAPGYTF. CDR3 coding DNA: TGCGCCAGCAGCCAAGAGGTTTTACGGGCTCCTGGCTACACCTTC.